The clone carrying this T cell receptor (beta chain) has just a few counts. TCRdb redid the calling of the 5' RACE reads with MiXCR, one entry per CDR3 protein. The sample lists 400,000 or so distinct CDR3 sequences, under 14% occurring once. This CDR3 spans 14 amino acids. V lost 6 bases and J lost 1, with 13 bases in between. These data belong to a study of T cells after yellow fever vaccination. Study information: Researchers used SMART-Seq v4 Ultra Low Input to prepare fractions that had low cell numbers.

Material: PBMCs, obtained on the day of the first yellow fever vaccination. The source is a man aged 18 to 35 who received the YFV17D yellow fever vaccine. The chain uses TRBV12-3 or TRBV12-4 and TRBJ2-7, with D perhaps matching TRBD2 (5 bases). Here the CDR3 DNA reads TGTGCCAGCAGGCGGGTCGAGGGTTCCTACGAGCAGTACTTC. Residues: CASRRVEGSYEQYF.